Presented here are 6 T cell receptor beta chains from one specimen sequenced in a study of cytomegalovirus exposure and HLA in healthy donors. The PCR used 60 Vbeta and 13 Jbeta primers. Assay: immunoSEQ multiplex PCR; the TCRdb copy retains only in-frame clones and omits some. The table lists 120,000 or so clones, roughly 68% of them singletons. Sequencing used PBMCs. Receptors were obtained from a woman in her fifties or sixties in good health and CMV-seropositive.

The chain couples TRBV6-6 to TRBJ2-7, with D possibly being TRBD2 (6 bases). The CDR3 is 13 amino acids. V dropped 4 bases and J dropped 4 bases, with 11 bases sitting between them. Germline V gene sequence: CDR1 MNHNY, CDR2 SVGAGI (reference sequence). CDR3 coding DNA: TGTGCCAGCAGTTTCGCCGGGGGTTACGAGCAGTACTTC. It yields the protein CASSFAGGYEQYF.

The V call is TRBV19, the J call TRBJ1-2; D is perhaps TRBD1 (6 bases). Per the germline V gene, CDR1 is LNHDA and CDR2 is SQIVND (reference sequence). CDR3 size: 13 residues. V gave up 7 bases and J gave up 4 bases, with 13 bases separating them. The CDR3 loop is CASTGTYGYGYTF. The CDR3 DNA is TGTGCCAGTACCGGGACATACGGCTATGGCTACACCTTC.

With regard to this clone: The junction shows a germline mismatch at one end, possibly a read error. The chain joins TRBV5-4 to TRBJ2-7; TRBD1 matches at 9 bases. The CDR3 is 14 residues long. Germline V gene sequence: CDR1 SGHNT, CDR2 YYREEE (reference sequence). The CDR3 sequence is CASSSHTGGEPFSF. The CDR3, as DNA: TGTGCCAGCAGCTCACATACAGGGGGCGAACCTTTTAGCTTC.

The chain joins TRBV7-9 to TRBJ2-1; tentatively, D is TRBD2 (6 bases). Per germline, CDR1 SEHNR and CDR2 FQNEAQ (reference sequence). The CDR3 runs 15 residues. Trimming stripped 8 bases from V and 8 bases from J, with 22 bases between. The CDR3 protein is CASRPPFRLGDEQFF. CDR3 DNA: TGTGCCAGCCGTCCCCCTTTCAGACTAGGTGATGAGCAGTTCTTC.

V and J are TRBV6-1 and TRBJ1-1; D perhaps matches TRBD1 (6 bases). Germline loops: CDR1 MNHNS, CDR2 SASEGT. CDR3 length: 14 amino acids. V was shortened by 7 bases and J by 5 bases, with 17 bases between the two germline ends. The CDR3 nucleotides are TGTGCCAGCACCCAAGGGGGGGCTGAGACTGAAGCTTTCTTT. Protein sequence: CASTQGGAETEAFF.

This clone was seen a few times. The chain couples TRBV7-6 to TRBJ1-1; D might be TRBD1 (5 bases). This CDR3 is 13 amino acids long. The germline CDR1 and CDR2 sequences are SGHVS and FNYEAQ. The CDR3 reads CEAGVASGGEAFF. The CDR3 DNA is TGTGAGGCGGGGGTCGCGAGCGGGGGTGAAGCTTTCTTT.